A single sample gave rise to the 14 T cell receptor beta chains below, sequenced in a study of cytomegalovirus exposure and HLA in healthy donors. Primers for the PCR totalled 60 Vbeta and 13 Jbeta. Using immunoSEQ multiplex PCR, the repertoire was profiled, and TCRdb retains in-frame clones only, with some absent. Of some 100,000 clones listed, approximately 70% are singletons. The sample comprised PBMCs. These receptors came from a woman aged 65 to 85 in good health and CMV-seropositive.

This clone came up a few times. The rearrangement joins TRBV29-1 to TRBJ1-1; D uncertain. Germline CDR1 reads SQVTM; CDR2 reads ANQGSEA. This CDR3 comprises 13 residues. The ends were cut back, 3 bases at V and 0 bases at J, with 8 bases in the middle. The CDR3 sequence: CSVESALNTEAFF. In DNA, the CDR3 is TGCAGCGTTGAGAGCGCCCTGAACACTGAAGCTTTCTTT.

The gene calls are TRBV6-5 and TRBJ2-1, with 9 positions matching TRBD2. Germline CDR1 reads MNHEY; CDR2 reads SVGAGI. V lost 6 bases, J lost 7 bases, and 10 bases stayed unmatched. The CDR3 spans 15 residues. In DNA, the CDR3 is TGTGCCAGCAGCAAATGGTCTAGCGGGGTTAATGAGCAGTTCTTC. As protein: CASSKWSSGVNEQFF.

The chain couples TRBV6-5 to TRBJ1-4; 7 nucleotides match TRBD1. Trimming cost V 6 bases and J 6 bases; bases outside gene matches: 7. The CDR3 is 14 residues long. Germline-derived CDR1 and CDR2 are MNHEY and SVGAGI. The CDR3 nucleotides read TGTGCCAGCAGAACGGGACAGAGATATGAAAAACTGTTTTTT. Protein sequence: CASRTGQRYEKLFF.

The chain has TRBV6-1 and TRBJ2-5; possibly TRBD2 for D (5 bases). This CDR3 region has 15 residues. Deletions cut 7 bases from V and 4 bases from J, with 19 bases between. Germline CDR1 reads MNHNS; CDR2 reads SASEGT. CDR3 sequence (DNA): TGTGCCAGCACTCCGAGCATTGGGAGTAGAGAGACCCAGTACTTC. Translation: CASTPSIGSRETQYF.

The rearrangement joins TRBV5-1 to TRBJ2-7, with a weak D call TRBD1 (5 bases). Germline values: CDR1 SGHRS, CDR2 YFSETQ. The CDR3 is made up of 12 amino acids. V lost 3 bases, J lost 4 bases, and 8 bases lay in between. CDR3 sequence: CASSSDSYEQYF. The CDR3 bases are TGCGCCAGCAGCTCTGACAGTTACGAGCAGTACTTC.

This chain's CDR3 is CASRQEGQLPGYEQYF. In DNA, the CDR3 is TGTGCCAGCAGGCAGGAGGGACAGCTGCCAGGCTACGAGCAGTACTTC. This chain links TRBV2 with TRBJ2-7, with D perhaps TRBD1 (7 bases). Trimming took 6 bases from V and 3 from J, leaving 21 bases between them. The CDR3 spans 16 residues. Germline CDR1 and CDR2: SNHLY and FYNNEI.

The table lists this clone with a count of one. The CDR3 sequence is CASSRTGGRETQYF. The CDR3 DNA follows: TGTGCCAGCAGCCGTACAGGGGGCCGGGAGACCCAGTACTTC. The rearrangement uses TRBV7-7 and TRBJ2-5; 9 nucleotides agree with TRBD1. With V trimmed by 5 bases and J by 5 bases, 6 bases remained unmatched. The CDR3 sequence is 14 residues long. CDR1 is SSHAT, CDR2 FNYEAQ, per germline (reference sequence).

The rearrangement links TRBV6-1 to TRBJ2-5; D is perhaps TRBD1 (6 bases). This CDR3 contains 12 residues. Germline assignment: CDR1 MNHNS and CDR2 SASEGT. V dropped 4 bases and J dropped 4 bases, with 7 bases sitting between them. The CDR3 DNA sequence: TGTGCCAGCAGTGCAGGGGTAGAGACCCAGTACTTC. Translating gives CASSAGVETQYF.

The chain uses TRBV5-1 and TRBJ1-6; D uncertain. Germline CDR1 is SGHRS and CDR2 is YFSETQ. The V end lost 0 bases, the J end lost 3 bases, and 10 bases lay between the germline ends. The CDR3 sequence is 16 residues long. As DNA, the CDR3 is TGCGCCAGCAGCTTGGCGGGAACTCGCTATAATTCACCCCTCCACTTT. It is translated as CASSLAGTRYNSPLHF. Full variable domain (outside the CDR3, taken from reference TRBV5-1 and TRBJ1-6): KAGVTQTPRYLIKTRGQQVTLSCSPISGHRSVSWYQQTPGQGLQFLFEYFSETQRNKGNFPGRFSGRQFSNSRSEMNVSTLELGDSALYLCASSLAGTRYNSPLHFGNGTRLTVT.

The chain combines TRBV7-2 with TRBJ1-5; 11 positions match TRBD1. The CDR3 spans 14 residues. Germline V gene data show CDR1 as SGHTA and CDR2 as FQGNSA. V shed 4 bases, J shed 6 bases, and the junction held 2 bases outside the gene matches. CDR3 sequence reads: CASSSGTGGQPQHF. DNA of the CDR3: TGTGCCAGCAGCTCCGGGACAGGGGGTCAGCCCCAGCATTTT. Based on the CDR3 plus reference TRBV7-2 and TRBJ1-5, the full variable domain is GAGVSQSPSNKVTEKGKDVELRCDPISGHTALYWYRQSLGQGLEFLIYFQGNSAPDKSGLPSDRFSAERTGGSVSTLTIQRTQQEDSAVYLCASSSGTGGQPQHFGDGTRLSIL.

The chain is built from TRBV7-2 and TRBJ2-3; 7 positions agree with TRBD2. With 3 bases clipped from V and 0 bases from J, the junction kept 6 bases outside the gene matches. The CDR3 spans 16 residues. The V gene's germline CDR1 is SGHTA and CDR2 FQGNSA. CDR3 sequence (DNA): TGTGCCAGCAGCTTTTCGGGGGGACCTAGCACAGATACGCAGTATTTT. It specifies CASSFSGGPSTDTQYF.

J is TRBJ2-5 and V is TRBV7-8, with 9 bases matching TRBD2. This CDR3 region has 15 residues. Germline V gene data show CDR1 as SGHVS and CDR2 as FQNEAQ. Trimming took 5 bases from V and 5 from J; bases not matched to a gene: 9. Written as DNA, the CDR3 is TGTGCCAGCAGCCCCGGGACTAGCTTTTTGGAGACCCAGTACTTC. This codes for CASSPGTSFLETQYF. Full variable domain (missing parts from reference TRBV7-8 and TRBJ2-5): GAGVSQSPRYKVAKRGQDVALRCDPISGHVSLFWYQQALGQGPEFLTYFQNEAQLDKSGLPSDRFFAERPEGSVSTLKIQRTQQEDSAVYLCASSPGTSFLETQYFGPGTRLLVL.

This clone was found a few times. This chain joins TRBV18 and TRBJ1-3, with 8 bases lining up with TRBD1. The germline V gene encodes CDR1 KGHSH and CDR2 LQKENI. This CDR3 comprises 16 residues. The J segment lost 3 bases and the V segment lost 4 bases, leaving 8 bases of the junction unmatched. For the CDR3, the DNA is TGTGCCAGCTCACTTTCGCAGGGGGCGCTTGGAAACACCATATATTTT. Protein product: CASSLSQGALGNTIYF.

A few counts support this clone. CDR3 in DNA: TGCGCCAGCAGCAGGCCCTCCGGGACAGGGGAAGAAAAACTGTTTTTT. This translates into CASSRPSGTGEEKLFF. The chain combines TRBV5-1 with TRBJ1-4; 10 nucleotides agree with TRBD1. Germline trimming cut 4 bases from V and 8 bases from J; bases unmatched to any gene: 11. CDR1 and CDR2 from the germline V gene are SGHRS and YFSETQ. This CDR3 region has 16 residues.